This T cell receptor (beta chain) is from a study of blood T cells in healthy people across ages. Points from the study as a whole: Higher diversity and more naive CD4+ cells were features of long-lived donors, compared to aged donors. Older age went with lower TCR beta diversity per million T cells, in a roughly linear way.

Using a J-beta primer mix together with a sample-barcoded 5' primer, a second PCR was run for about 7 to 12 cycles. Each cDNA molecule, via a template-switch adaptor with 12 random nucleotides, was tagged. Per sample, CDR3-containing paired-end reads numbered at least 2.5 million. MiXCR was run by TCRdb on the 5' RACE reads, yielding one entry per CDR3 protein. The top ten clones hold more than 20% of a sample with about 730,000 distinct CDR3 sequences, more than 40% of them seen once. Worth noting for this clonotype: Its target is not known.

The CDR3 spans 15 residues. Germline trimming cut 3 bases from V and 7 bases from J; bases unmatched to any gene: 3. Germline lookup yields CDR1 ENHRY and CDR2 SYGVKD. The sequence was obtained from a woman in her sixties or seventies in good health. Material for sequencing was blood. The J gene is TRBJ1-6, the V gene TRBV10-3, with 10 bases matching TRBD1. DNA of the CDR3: TGTGCCATCAGTGATCAGGGACAGGGGAATTCACCCCTCCACTTT. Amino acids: CAISDQGQGNSPLHF.